Reported below is one TCR beta chain. The CDR3 extends over 14 amino acids. V lost 6 bases to trimming and J lost 0 bases, with 8 bases between them. Germline CDR1 MDHEN, CDR2 SYDVKM. This sample is part of a study of blood T cell repertoires in COVID-19. On the study more broadly: Recovered participants had two consecutive negative NP/OP PCR tests, healthcare professional clearance, or symptom resolution.

The study recruited people aged roughly 18 to 95 years across about two dozen US areas. Participants' reported clinical history set cohort assignment. Method: immunoSEQ multiplex PCR; TCRdb's copy keeps in-frame clones and lacks some. The data contain roughly 200,000 clones, 70% to 90% of them singletons. The rearrangement uses TRBV28 and TRBJ2-2; a weak D match, TRBD2 (6 bases). Sequencing was done on a sample of PBMCs or T cells enriched from blood (not recorded which). This clonotype was sampled from a woman aged 45 to 65 in a cohort exposed to, infected with or recovered from COVID-19 (not recorded which). The CDR3 spells CASREGPNTGELFF. CDR3 nucleotides: TGTGCCAGCAGGGAGGGGCCGAACACCGGGGAGCTGTTTTTT.